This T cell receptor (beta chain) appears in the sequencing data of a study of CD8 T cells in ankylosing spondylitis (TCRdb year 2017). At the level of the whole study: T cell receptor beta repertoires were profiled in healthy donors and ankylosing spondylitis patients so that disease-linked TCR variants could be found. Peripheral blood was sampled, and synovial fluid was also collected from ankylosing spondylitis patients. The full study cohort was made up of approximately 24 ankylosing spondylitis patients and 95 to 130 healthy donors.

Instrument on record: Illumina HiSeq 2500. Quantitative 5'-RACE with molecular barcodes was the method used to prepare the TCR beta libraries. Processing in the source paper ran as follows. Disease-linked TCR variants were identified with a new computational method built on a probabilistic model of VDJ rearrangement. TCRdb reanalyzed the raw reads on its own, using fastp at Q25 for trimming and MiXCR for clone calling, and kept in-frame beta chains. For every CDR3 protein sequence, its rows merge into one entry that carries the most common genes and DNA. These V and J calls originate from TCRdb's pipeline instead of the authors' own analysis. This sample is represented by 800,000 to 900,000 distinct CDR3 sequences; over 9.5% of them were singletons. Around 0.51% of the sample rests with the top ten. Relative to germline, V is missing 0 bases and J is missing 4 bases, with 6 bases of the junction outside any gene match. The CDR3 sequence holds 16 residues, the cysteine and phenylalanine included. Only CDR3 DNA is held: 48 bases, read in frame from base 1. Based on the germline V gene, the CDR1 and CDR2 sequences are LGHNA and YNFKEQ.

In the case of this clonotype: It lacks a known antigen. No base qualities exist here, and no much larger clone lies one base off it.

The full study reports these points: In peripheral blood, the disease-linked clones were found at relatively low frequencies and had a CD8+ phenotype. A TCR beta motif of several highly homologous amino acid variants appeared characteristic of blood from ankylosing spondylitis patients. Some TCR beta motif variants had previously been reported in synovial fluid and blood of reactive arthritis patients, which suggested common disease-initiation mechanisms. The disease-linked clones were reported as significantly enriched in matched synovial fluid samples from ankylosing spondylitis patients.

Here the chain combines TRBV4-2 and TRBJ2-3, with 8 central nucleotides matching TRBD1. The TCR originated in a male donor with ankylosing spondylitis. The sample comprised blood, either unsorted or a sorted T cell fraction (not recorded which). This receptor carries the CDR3 CASSQEAGGIPDTQYF. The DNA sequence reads TGTGCCAGCAGCCAAGAGGCAGGGGGCATTCCAGATACGCAGTATTTT.